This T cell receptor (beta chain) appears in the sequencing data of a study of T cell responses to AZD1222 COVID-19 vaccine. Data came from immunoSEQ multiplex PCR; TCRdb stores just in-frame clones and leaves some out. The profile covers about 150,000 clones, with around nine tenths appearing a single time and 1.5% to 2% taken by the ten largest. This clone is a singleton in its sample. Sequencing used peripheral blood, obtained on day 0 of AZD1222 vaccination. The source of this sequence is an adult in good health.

The CDR3 loop is CASSLEQGDYEQYF. The CDR3 bases are TGTGCCAGCAGCTTGGAACAGGGCGACTACGAGCAGTACTTC. V gene TRBV7-9 combines with J gene TRBJ2-7; perhaps TRBD1 as D (6 bases). Per germline, CDR1 SEHNR and CDR2 FQNEAQ (reference sequence). The CDR3 extends over 14 amino acids. Trimming removed 3 bases at V and 3 bases at J, with 12 bases between. The whole variable domain, remainder taken from reference TRBV7-9 and TRBJ2-7, is DTGVSQNPRHKITKRGQNVTFRCDPISEHNRLYWYRQTLGQGPEFLTYFQNEAQLEKSRLLSDRFSAERPKGSFSTLEIQRTEQGDSAMYLCASSLEQGDYEQYFGPGTRLTVT.